The rows below give T cell receptor beta chains drawn from one sample of a study of T cells in Graves' hyperthyroidism and ophthalmopathy. TCRdb processed the multiplex PCR reads anew with MiXCR; each CDR3 protein has one entry. The sample shows about 400,000 distinct CDR3 sequences, about 15% of them seen only once. Sample: blood. The receptor set was obtained from a young woman with Graves' hyperthyroidism. Each CDR3 is given with its conserved first and last residue.

V gene,CDR3 length,J gene,CDR3 protein
TRBV5-5,15,TRBJ2-1,CASRLTVSSYNEQFF
TRBV10-1,13,TRBJ1-1,CASSEVRNTEAFF
TRBV6-1,17,TRBJ2-6,CASSWTRTSSGANVLTF
TRBV4-1,14,TRBJ1-5,CASSQETLNGPQHF
TRBV10-2,15,TRBJ1-5,CASSGFMAGNQPQHF
TRBV20-1,14,TRBJ1-1,CSARDRVRNTEAFF
TRBV12-3/TRBV12-4,14,TRBJ2-1,CASSSGPSYNEQFF
TRBV27,13,TRBJ2-1,CASSLVIYNEQFF
TRBV29-1,14,TRBJ2-7,CSVSGPYISREQYF
TRBV9,14,TRBJ2-3,CASSGSGRRDTQYF
TRBV27,14,TRBJ1-3,CASKTGGDGNTIYF
TRBV3-1,16,TRBJ1-6,CASSQDPGRENSPLHF
TRBV12-3/TRBV12-4,15,TRBJ2-2,CASNRGRANTGELFF
TRBV18,16,TRBJ2-5,CASSPSYRSASETQYF
TRBV20-1,16,TRBJ2-1,CSASSLAGASYNEQFF
TRBV9,17,TRBJ2-1,CASSVEWASGSHNEQFF
TRBV29-1,17,TRBJ2-1,CSVPPKTGYNWGDEQFF
TRBV7-8,17,TRBJ2-7,CASSLGRPGQGSYEQYF
TRBV11-2,14,TRBJ2-5,CASSPRVPQETQYF
TRBV27,15,TRBJ1-1,CASSLTGFGNTEAFF
TRBV5-1,14,TRBJ1-5,CASSRAGGNQPQHF
TRBV6-1,16,TRBJ1-1,CASAFGISSLNTEAFF
TRBV12-3/TRBV12-4,15,TRBJ2-2,CASSPPGRTTGELFF